This TCR beta chain stems from a study of blood T cell repertoires in COVID-19 (dated by TCRdb to the early 2020s). As for the study more broadly: Samples covering the acute and convalescent phases of COVID-19 were provided by collaborators in the United States, Italy and Spain. A de-identified subject ID, COVID-19 status, age in years and sex were almost always included in the sample metadata. The repertoires were made available in a free public database intended to serve as a resource for research on the immune response to SARS-CoV-2. Where HLA class I and class II types were available, the types were taken from metadata supplied by the sample provider, not from assay-based typing. Samples were obtained from the ongoing ImmuneRACE study (first 160 participants) and from 1,254 subjects provided by 6 global collaborators. Deeply sampled blood TCRbeta repertoires from subjects exposed to, actively infected with, or recovered from COVID-19 were included in the dataset. The prospective study material was composed of cDNA or gDNA derived from T cells, B-cell-depleted T cells, or PBMCs.

In the prospective study, participants were 18 to 89 years old, resided in 24 geographic areas of the United States, and were enrolled through a virtual design. In the prospective study, participants were assigned to cohorts based on the clinical history participants reported in a screening survey and a study questionnaire. For ImmuneRACE Cohort 3, a participant was defined as recovered based on two consecutive negative NP/OP PCR tests, clearance by a healthcare professional, or resolution of symptoms. Mobile phlebotomists in the prospective study collected whole blood, serum and a nasopharyngeal or oropharyngeal swab from every participant. Over a 2-month period, participants in the prospective study had the option of providing additional blood draws and questionnaires. Blood samples from the prospective study were shipped frozen or at room temperature prior to DNA extraction. The immunoSEQ Assay, a bias-controlled multiplex PCR, was used to amplify TCRbeta CDR3 regions from genomic DNA. Per the source publication's procedure: The number of nucleated cells in each sample was estimated from the amplification of reference gene primers within the assay. To quantify the absolute abundance of each unique TCRbeta CDR3 rearrangement, sequence reads were collapsed and filtered. For each sample, productive Simpson clonality was calculated as the square root of Simpson's diversity index across productive rearrangements. TCRdb limited this immuneACCESS table to in-frame rearrangements with V and J called. A share of clones is missing; checked studies link under half to unresolved V genes, and the rest is unexplained. V, J and clone size were drawn from that table, and D and trimming were deduced from the DNA. For this sample there are roughly 220,000 clones; 65% to 85% appear just once. Around 6.5% of the sample is in the top ten clones.

Unmatched junction bases come to 8, with V trimmed by 6 bases and J by 1 base. The germline V gene supplies CDR1 SNHLY and CDR2 FYNNEI. There are 18 amino acids in the CDR3, from cysteine to phenylalanine inclusive. The DNA shown is the 54-base CDR3, in frame from base 1. Note on this clone: What antigen it recognizes has not been identified. Base qualities are missing; no much larger clone stands one base away.

General findings and caveats noted by the study authors: The amount of clinical and demographic metadata varied by source and participant and was provided uncurated.

The source is a woman aged 40 to 55 who had recovered from COVID-19. Here the chain combines TRBV2 and TRBJ2-2; 13 middle bases align to TRBD2. Sequenced material: PBMCs or T cells enriched from blood (not recorded which). The CDR3 protein is CASRARLAGGWNTGELFF. The DNA is TGTGCCAGCAGAGCACGACTAGCGGGAGGCTGGAACACCGGGGAGCTGTTTTTT.